This T cell receptor (beta chain) appears in the sequencing data of a study of T cell changes during pregnancy in multiple sclerosis. V was cut by 4 bases and J by 5 bases, with 11 bases left in between. The CDR3 runs to 13 residues. Germline V gene lookup returns CDR1 SGHAT and CDR2 FQNNGV. Some clones are missing from TCRdb's copy, which holds only in-frame ones; the method was immunoSEQ multiplex PCR. The sample yields more than 40,000 clones, roughly nine tenths seen once. The origin of this receptor is a female donor with multiple sclerosis, enrolled in a pregnancy study. The J gene is TRBJ1-1, the V gene TRBV11-2, with D perhaps TRBD1 (5 bases). Material: CD8+ T cells from peripheral blood mononuclear cells, obtained in the third trimester of pregnancy. CDR3 in amino acids: CASSSVGGTEAFF. For the CDR3, the DNA is TGTGCCAGCAGCTCGGTTGGGGGGACTGAAGCTTTCTTT.